The present T cell receptor (beta chain) was sequenced within a study of T-cell reconstitution after alpha-beta-depleted transplantation in children. This CDR3 is built from 13 residues. Trimming took off 8 bases at V and 0 bases at J, with 5 bases between the two ends. TCRbeta library construction was performed incorporating unique molecular identifiers. TCRdb reprocessed the PCR reads with MiXCR, giving one entry per CDR3 protein. The sample shows some 390,000 distinct CDR3 sequences, roughly 22% of them seen only once. In the case of this clonotype: A much bigger clone sits one base away, suggesting this may be a read error.

This sequence joins TRBV12-3 or TRBV12-4 and TRBJ2-6, with D unresolved. The TCR comes from a human donor who donated a stem cell graft to a child with acute myeloid leukemia. Material: PBMCs from the stem cell graft donor, obtained from the stem cell graft. In DNA, the CDR3 is TGTGCCAGCGGGTTCTCTGGGGCCAACGTCCTGACTTTC. Protein sequence: CASGFSGANVLTF.